The next 9 T cell receptor beta chains were all read from a single sample in a study of T cell repertoires in cytomegalovirus infection. MiXCR, run by TCRdb on the reads, gives a single entry per CDR3 protein. The data contain roughly 500,000 distinct CDR3 sequences, 16% of them singletons. The sample consisted of CD8+ T cells from PBMCs. Source of these receptors: a human donor in good health (CMV status not recorded). Some clones in this sample may be carry-over from other donors' samples.

This chain links TRBV20-1 with TRBJ2-5, with D possibly matching TRBD2 (7 bases). The CDR3 is made up of 11 amino acids. Germline lookup yields CDR1 DFQATT and CDR2 SNEGSKA (reference sequence). The CDR3 spells CCLGGQETQYF. Here the CDR3 DNA reads TGCTGCTTGGGGGGGCAGGAGACCCAGTACTTC.

This clonotype has more than one count but fewer than ten. This sequence joins TRBV4-1 and TRBJ1-5, with D possibly matching TRBD1 (5 bases). Germline values: CDR1 MGHRA, CDR2 YSYEKL. This CDR3 is built from 16 residues. Trimming took off 0 bases at V and 0 bases at J, with 9 bases between the two ends. DNA of the CDR3: TGCGCCAGCAGCCAAGATGTAGGGGATAGCAATCAGCCCCAGCATTTT. Its protein is CASSQDVGDSNQPQHF.

This clonotype has a count of ten or more. J is TRBJ2-7 and V is TRBV7-8, with D possibly matching TRBD1 (6 bases). The germline V gene encodes CDR1 SGHVS and CDR2 FQNEAQ. V was clipped by 2 bases and J by 5 bases, with 13 bases between them. The CDR3 runs to 14 residues. The CDR3 is CASSLTGRGNEQYF. The DNA for the CDR3 is TGTGCCAGCAGCTTAACCGGCAGGGGCAACGAGCAGTACTTC.

This clonotype has ten or more counts. The chain links TRBV19 to TRBJ2-3; 10 nucleotides line up with TRBD2. With 4 bases clipped from V and 2 bases from J, the junction kept 6 bases outside the gene matches. Germline CDR1 LNHDA, CDR2 SQIVND (reference sequence). The CDR3 is made up of 16 amino acids. The CDR3 is CASSTSGGATTDTQYF. The CDR3 DNA reads as TGTGCCAGTAGTACCAGCGGGGGGGCCACCACAGATACGCAGTATTTT. Combining the CDR3 with reference TRBV19 and TRBJ2-3 gives the whole variable domain DGGITQSPKYLFRKEGQNVTLSCEQNLNHDAMYWYRQDPGQGLRLIYYSQIVNDFQKGDIAEGYSVSREKKESFPLTVTSAQKNPTAFYLCASSTSGGATTDTQYFGPGTRLTVL.

This clonotype was seen ten or more times. The chain carries TRBV4-1 and TRBJ2-1; 7 bases line up with TRBD2. In germline, CDR1 is MGHRA, CDR2 YSYEKL. V dropped 0 bases and J dropped 0; count of bases not matched to a gene: 5. The CDR3 loop spans 17 amino acids. In nucleotides, the CDR3 is TGCGCCAGCAGCCAAGAAACTAGCGTCAACTCCTACAATGAGCAGTTCTTC. Translated: CASSQETSVNSYNEQFF.

The count of this clonotype is one. A single base separates this from a much larger clone, so it may be a read error. The final CDR3 position lacks the conserved phenylalanine or tryptophan, pointing to a likely read error. The gene calls are TRBV4-1 and TRBJ2-1; 7 bases map to TRBD1. The CDR3 has 15 amino acids. Trimming cost V 3 bases and J 2 bases; bases outside gene matches: 4. Germline-derived CDR1 and CDR2 are MGHRA and YSYEKL. The CDR3 nucleotides read TGCGCCAGCAGCCAGAACAGGGGCCCCTACAATGAGCAGTTCTTA. Translating it yields CASSQNRGPYNEQFL.

CDR3 amino acids: CASRPRTGGMNEQFF. The DNA of the CDR3 is TGTGCCAGCAGGCCGAGGACAGGGGGTATGAATGAGCAGTTCTTC. The chain links TRBV5-8 to TRBJ2-1, with 10 bases aligning to TRBD1. The ends lost 5 bases at V and 7 bases at J; junction bases unmatched: 9. CDR1 and CDR2 (germline): SGHTS, YDEGEE. CDR3 length: 15 amino acids.

The chain links TRBV11-2 to TRBJ2-1; no clear D. Trimming removed 7 bases from V and 1 base from J, with 11 bases in between. CDR1 and CDR2 from the germline V gene are SGHAT and FQNNGV. CDR3 length equals 14 residues. CDR3 in DNA: TGTGCCAGCACCGTGGGAAAGTCCTACAATGAGCAGTTCTTC. Encoded protein: CASTVGKSYNEQFF. The whole variable domain, remainder taken from reference TRBV11-2 and TRBJ2-1, is EAGVAQSPRYKIIEKRQSVAFWCNPISGHATLYWYQQILGQGPKLLIQFQNNGVVDDSQLPKDRFSAERLKGVDSTLKIQPAKLEDSAVYLCASTVGKSYNEQFFGPGTRLTVL.

This chain connects TRBV14 to TRBJ2-2; D perhaps matches TRBD2 (6 bases). CDR3 length: 17 residues. V dropped 0 bases and J dropped 2 bases, with 13 bases sitting between them. Germline assignment: CDR1 SGHDN and CDR2 FVKESK. This CDR3 is CASSQDRGTVNTGELFF. The CDR3 bases are TGTGCCAGCAGCCAAGATCGTGGGACTGTTAACACCGGGGAGCTGTTTTTT.